These T cell receptor beta chains were read from a single sample in a study of blood T cell repertoires in COVID-19. Produced via immunoSEQ multiplex PCR; TCRdb's table is partial and in-frame only. The sample yields 200,000 to 300,000 clones, about three quarters seen once. Input material: peripheral blood. Every receptor here comes from an elderly woman with acute or convalescent COVID-19. Each CDR3 is given with its conserved first and last residue. Each record gives: V gene, J gene, D gene, clone size, CDR3 protein, CDR3 DNA. D genes are given only for firm matches. The size of a clone is reported for some rows only, either as once, few or many, or as a class for expanded clones.

v_gene: TRBV5-1
j_gene: TRBJ2-3
d_gene: TRBD2
abundance: once
CDR3aa: CASRSGLAGDTQYF
CDR3nt: TGCGCCAGCAGGTCCGGACTAGCGGGAGATACGCAGTATTTT

v_gene: TRBV6-5
j_gene: TRBJ2-7
d_gene: -
abundance: -
CDR3aa: CASSRPGTYEQYF
CDR3nt: TGTGCCAGCAGTCGCCCGGGAACCTACGAGCAGTACTTC

v_gene: TRBV5-5
j_gene: TRBJ1-2
d_gene: -
abundance: many
CDR3aa: CASSPDSNYGYTF
CDR3nt: TGTGCCAGCAGTCCGGACAGTAACTATGGCTACACCTTC

v_gene: TRBV3-1/TRBV3-2
j_gene: TRBJ1-2
d_gene: -
abundance: few
CDR3aa: CASSQGMMEYGYTF
CDR3nt: TGTGCCAGCAGCCAAGGGATGATGGAGTATGGCTACACCTTC

v_gene: TRBV14
j_gene: TRBJ1-1
d_gene: TRBD1
abundance: -
CDR3aa: CASSQADRVRNTEAFF
CDR3nt: TGTGCCAGCAGCCAAGCCGACAGGGTTCGGAACACTGAAGCTTTCTTT

v_gene: TRBV2
j_gene: TRBJ2-2
d_gene: -
abundance: -
CDR3aa: CASSPQAGTGELFF
CDR3nt: TGTGCCAGCAGTCCTCAGGCCGGCACCGGGGAGCTGTTTTTT

v_gene: TRBV7-2
j_gene: TRBJ1-5
d_gene: TRBD1
abundance: -
CDR3aa: CASSPSTGNNQPQHF
CDR3nt: TGTGCCAGCTCCCCTTCGACAGGGAATAATCAGCCCCAGCATTTT

v_gene: TRBV6-5
j_gene: TRBJ2-5
d_gene: -
abundance: few
CDR3aa: CASKLDSNIIETQYF
CDR3nt: TGTGCCAGCAAATTGGACTCAAATATTATAGAGACCCAGTACTTC

v_gene: TRBV7-9
j_gene: TRBJ2-7
d_gene: -
abundance: -
CDR3aa: CASSFGSYEQYF
CDR3nt: TGTGCCAGCAGCTTCGGCTCCTACGAGCAGTACTTC

v_gene: TRBV4-3
j_gene: TRBJ1-2
d_gene: -
abundance: -
CDR3aa: CASSQADRRYTF
CDR3nt: TGCGCCAGCAGCCAAGCCGACAGGAGGTACACCTTC

v_gene: TRBV10-3
j_gene: TRBJ1-4
d_gene: -
abundance: -
CDR3aa: CAREPGAIGEKLFF
CDR3nt: TGTGCCAGGGAGCCAGGGGCCATCGGTGAAAAACTGTTTTTT

v_gene: TRBV20-1
j_gene: TRBJ2-3
d_gene: TRBD2
abundance: -
CDR3aa: CSASLGGGTDTQYF
CDR3nt: TGCAGTGCTAGTCTCGGCGGGGGGACAGATACGCAGTATTTT

v_gene: TRBV6-5
j_gene: TRBJ2-7
d_gene: TRBD1
abundance: -
CDR3aa: CASSRTIDRDYEQYF
CDR3nt: TGTGCCAGCAGTCGAACCATCGACAGGGACTACGAGCAGTACTTC

v_gene: TRBV19
j_gene: TRBJ1-6
d_gene: -
abundance: once
CDR3aa: CASSIAGDAYNSPLHF
CDR3nt: TGTGCCAGTAGTATAGCAGGGGACGCCTATAATTCACCCCTCCACTTT

v_gene: TRBV2
j_gene: TRBJ2-1
d_gene: -
abundance: -
CDR3aa: CASSVGRGEQFF
CDR3nt: TGTGCCAGCAGTGTAGGTCGCGGTGAGCAGTTCTTC

v_gene: TRBV11-2
j_gene: TRBJ1-1
d_gene: -
abundance: -
CDR3aa: CASSLGRWGPATEAFF
CDR3nt: TGTGCCAGCAGCTTAGGTAGGTGGGGGCCGGCCACTGAAGCTTTCTTT

v_gene: TRBV5-4
j_gene: TRBJ1-2
d_gene: -
abundance: -
CDR3aa: CASSLSAGLGGYGYTF
CDR3nt: TGTGCCAGCAGCTTGAGTGCGGGACTTGGAGGCTATGGCTACACCTTC

v_gene: TRBV6-5
j_gene: TRBJ2-5
d_gene: -
abundance: few
CDR3aa: CASIELPGETQYF
CDR3nt: TGTGCCAGCATAGAACTACCGGGGGAGACCCAGTACTTC

v_gene: TRBV29-1
j_gene: TRBJ2-7
d_gene: TRBD2
abundance: -
CDR3aa: CSGGGAYEQYF
CDR3nt: TGCAGCGGGGGGGGAGCCTACGAGCAGTACTTC

v_gene: TRBV7-2
j_gene: TRBJ1-2
d_gene: TRBD1
abundance: -
CDR3aa: CASSLRTGQAVSNYGYTF
CDR3nt: TGTGCCAGCAGCTTAAGGACCGGACAGGCCGTATCTAACTATGGCTACACCTTC

v_gene: TRBV7-6
j_gene: TRBJ1-3
d_gene: TRBD1
abundance: -
CDR3aa: CASSATGASGNTIYF
CDR3nt: TGTGCCAGCAGCGCAACAGGGGCATCTGGAAACACCATATATTTT

v_gene: TRBV5-4
j_gene: TRBJ2-1
d_gene: -
abundance: -
CDR3aa: CASSYNTYNEQFF
CDR3nt: TGTGCCAGCAGCTATAACACCTACAATGAGCAGTTCTTC

v_gene: TRBV6-6
j_gene: TRBJ1-1
d_gene: TRBD1
abundance: -
CDR3aa: CASSYPDRGNTEAFF
CDR3nt: TGTGCCAGCAGTTACCCCGACAGGGGAAACACTGAAGCTTTCTTT

v_gene: TRBV7-9
j_gene: TRBJ1-6
d_gene: -
abundance: -
CDR3aa: CASSSDKLHF
CDR3nt: TGTGCCAGCAGCTCTGACAAACTCCACTTT

v_gene: TRBV2
j_gene: TRBJ1-1
d_gene: -
abundance: -
CDR3aa: CASRFSLNTEAFF
CDR3nt: TGTGCCAGCAGATTTAGTTTGAACACTGAAGCTTTCTTT

v_gene: TRBV7-2
j_gene: TRBJ1-4
d_gene: TRBD1
abundance: once
CDR3aa: CASSPSTGGSEKLFF
CDR3nt: TGTGCCAGCAGCCCCTCGACAGGGGGCAGTGAAAAACTGTTTTTT

v_gene: TRBV7-9
j_gene: TRBJ1-4
d_gene: TRBD1
abundance: -
CDR3aa: CASSYLGQRNEKLFF
CDR3nt: TGTGCCAGCAGCTACCTGGGACAGAGAAACGAAAAACTGTTTTTT

v_gene: TRBV20-1
j_gene: TRBJ1-1
d_gene: -
abundance: -
CDR3aa: CSARDELLAFF
CDR3nt: TGCAGTGCTAGAGATGAACTCCTTGCTTTCTTT

v_gene: TRBV27
j_gene: TRBJ2-7
d_gene: TRBD2
abundance: -
CDR3aa: CASSPGLATNSYEQYF
CDR3nt: TGTGCCAGCAGTCCAGGACTAGCGACGAACTCCTACGAGCAGTACTTC